The clone carrying this T cell receptor (beta chain) was observed at least ten times. Its specificity is unknown. This sample also contains other DNA sequences that code for the same CDR3. The entirety of the isolated RNA underwent reverse transcription, so expressed TCRB transcripts were sequenced. Data came from immunoSEQ multiplex PCR; TCRdb stores just in-frame clones and leaves some out. The sample has fewer than 400,000 clones, roughly 8% seen once. The entry originates in a study of beta chain features in type 1 diabetes. From germline, CDR1 is SGHRS and CDR2 YFSETQ. Trimming took 4 bases from V and 5 from J; bases not matched to a gene: 4. The CDR3 contains 13 residues. Each sorted fraction was over 95% pure. Notes on the study in general: Insertions at VDJ junctions were less frequent in type 1 diabetes patients. These patients also deleted more nucleotides at the same junctions. Researchers report that Type 1 diabetes patients had moderately but significantly shorter TCRB CDR3s across all four CD4+ subsets.

The V and J genes are TRBV5-1 and TRBJ2-7; 9 nucleotides agree with TRBD1. The material sequenced was central memory CD4+ T cells from blood. The receptor comes from a woman aged 18-29 years in good health. The CDR3 nucleotides read TGCGCCAGCAGCCTGGGACAGGGTAACGAGCAGTACTTC. Protein sequence: CASSLGQGNEQYF.